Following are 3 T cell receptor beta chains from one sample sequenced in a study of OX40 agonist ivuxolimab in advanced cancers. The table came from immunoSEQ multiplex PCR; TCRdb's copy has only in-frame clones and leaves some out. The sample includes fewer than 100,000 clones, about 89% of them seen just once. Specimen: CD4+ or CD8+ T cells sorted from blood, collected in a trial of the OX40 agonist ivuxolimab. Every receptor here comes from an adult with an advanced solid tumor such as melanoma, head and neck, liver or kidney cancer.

This chain's CDR3 is CASSPDRDRGKAFF. The DNA of the CDR3 is TGTGCCAGCAGCCCCGACCGGGACAGGGGCAAAGCTTTCTTT. This chain uses TRBV11-3 with TRBJ1-1; 10 nucleotides line up with TRBD1. After removal of 5 bases from V and 9 bases from J, the junction contained 9 bases not matched to a gene. Germline V gene sequence: CDR1 SGHNT, CDR2 YENEEA. The CDR3 runs 14 residues.

The CDR3 reads CASSYRGETGETQYF. CDR3 sequence (DNA): TGTGCCAGCAGTTACAGGGGGGAGACTGGGGAGACCCAGTACTTC. The chain uses TRBV6-6 and TRBJ2-5; the D call may be TRBD1 or TRBD2 (6 bases each). The CDR3 length is 15 residues. Trimming cost V 2 bases and J 5 bases, with 15 bases left between them. Looked up from germline, CDR1 is MNHNY and CDR2 is SVGAGI (reference sequence).

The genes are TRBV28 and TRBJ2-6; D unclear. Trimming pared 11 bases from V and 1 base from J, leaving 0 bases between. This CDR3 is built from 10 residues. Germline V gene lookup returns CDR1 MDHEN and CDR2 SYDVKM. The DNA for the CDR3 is TGTGCCTCTGGGGCCAACGTCCTGACTTTC. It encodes CASGANVLTF.